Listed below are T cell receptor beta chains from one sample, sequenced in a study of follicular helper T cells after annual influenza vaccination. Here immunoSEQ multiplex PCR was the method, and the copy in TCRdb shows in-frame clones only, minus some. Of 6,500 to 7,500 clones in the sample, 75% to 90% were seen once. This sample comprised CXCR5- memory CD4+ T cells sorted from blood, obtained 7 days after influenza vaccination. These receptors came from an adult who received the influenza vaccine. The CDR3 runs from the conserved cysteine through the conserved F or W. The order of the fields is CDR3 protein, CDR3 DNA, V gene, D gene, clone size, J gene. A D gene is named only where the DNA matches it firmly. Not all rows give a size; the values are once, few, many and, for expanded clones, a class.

CASSLAFGGRAQYF	TGTGCCAGCAGCTTAGCGTTTGGGGGTAGGGCGCAGTACTTC	TRBV7-2	.	.	TRBJ2-7
CASSPPPGGDTQYF	TGTGCCAGCAGCCCCCCCCCTGGGGGAGATACGCAGTATTTT	TRBV13	.	.	TRBJ2-3
CASSVEGSGNTIYF	TGTGCCAGCAGCGTAGAGGGCTCTGGAAACACCATATATTTT	TRBV9	.	.	TRBJ1-3
CASSLMVSNTEAFF	TGTGCCAGCAGCTTAATGGTCAGCAACACTGAAGCTTTCTTT	TRBV7-2	.	few	TRBJ1-1
CASSPDRAVVGYTF	TGTGCCAGCTCACCCGACCGGGCGGTCGTGGGCTACACCTTC	TRBV18	.	.	TRBJ1-2
CASSFKALGPTDTQYF	TGTGCCAGCAGCTTTAAAGCGCTGGGACCCACAGATACGCAGTATTTT	TRBV5-4	.	.	TRBJ2-3
CSVGFPGPYGYTF	TGCAGCGTCGGATTCCCCGGACCTTATGGCTACACCTTC	TRBV29-1	.	.	TRBJ1-2
CASSLAGGTVGYGYTF	TGTGCCAGCAGCTTAGCCGGCGGGACCGTTGGCTATGGCTACACCTTC	TRBV7-9	.	.	TRBJ1-2
CASSQTGLAKNIQYF	TGTGCCAGCAGTCAGACAGGGCTAGCCAAAAACATTCAGTACTTC	TRBV2	TRBD1	.	TRBJ2-4
CASSFWDRAPYTGELFF	TGTGCCAGCAGCTTTTGGGACAGGGCCCCCTACACCGGGGAGCTGTTTTTT	TRBV5-6	TRBD1	.	TRBJ2-2
CASSLEAGRPDTQYF	TGTGCCAGCAGCTTAGAAGCAGGGAGGCCAGATACGCAGTATTTT	TRBV11-3	.	.	TRBJ2-3
CASTLPGGWDDEQFF	TGTGCCAGTACCCTCCCGGGGGGGTGGGATGATGAGCAGTTCTTC	TRBV19	TRBD2	few	TRBJ2-1
CASSPGTGSYEQYF	TGTGCCAGCAGCCCCGGGACAGGGAGCTACGAGCAGTACTTC	TRBV9	TRBD1	few	TRBJ2-7
CAISESVGVETQYF	TGTGCCATCAGTGAGTCGGTGGGTGTAGAGACCCAGTACTTC	TRBV10-3	.	.	TRBJ2-5
CAATSSGTDTQYF	TGTGCCGCGACTAGCAGTGGGACAGATACGCAGTATTTT	TRBV15	TRBD2	.	TRBJ2-3
CASSLLGPYEQYF	TGTGCCAGCAGCTTATTGGGACCCTACGAGCAGTACTTC	TRBV7-6	.	.	TRBJ2-7
CASGHRGRESGELFF	TGTGCCAGCGGCCACAGGGGGCGCGAATCCGGGGAGCTGTTTTTT	TRBV7-9	TRBD1	.	TRBJ2-2
CASSLGTGTVSTKQYF	TGTGCCAGCAGCTTGGGGACCGGGACAGTTAGTACTAAGCAGTACTTC	TRBV5-6	TRBD1	.	TRBJ2-7
CASSLAQDYEQYF	TGTGCCAGCAGCTTAGCCCAGGACTACGAGCAGTACTTC	TRBV7-6	.	.	TRBJ2-7
CASSLNQGTGELFF	TGTGCCAGCAGCTTAAATCAGGGCACCGGGGAGCTGTTTTTT	TRBV7-3	.	.	TRBJ2-2
CASRIAGGRQETQYF	TGTGCCAGCAGGATCGCGGGGGGTCGACAAGAGACCCAGTACTTC	TRBV27	TRBD2	.	TRBJ2-5
CASTSAEGGSYEQYF	TGTGCCAGCACCTCCGCCGAGGGCGGAAGCTACGAGCAGTACTTC	TRBV28	.	.	TRBJ2-7
CASSRQGYGYTF	TGTGCCAGCTCACGCCAGGGTTATGGCTACACCTTC	TRBV18	.	.	TRBJ1-2
CASSPIASEQYF	TGTGCCAGCTCACCAATAGCGAGCGAGCAGTACTTC	TRBV18	.	few	TRBJ2-7
CASSSVQGYSNQPQHF	TGTGCCAGCAGTTCCGTGCAGGGTTATAGCAATCAGCCCCAGCATTTT	TRBV27	.	.	TRBJ1-5
CASSLLSSGPYEQYF	TGCGCCAGCAGCTTGTTATCTAGCGGCCCCTACGAGCAGTACTTC	TRBV5-1	TRBD2	.	TRBJ2-7
CATSRDGAFSPLHF	TGTGCCACCAGCAGGGACGGGGCATTTTCACCCCTCCACTTT	TRBV15	.	.	TRBJ1-6
CASSDTLGQINYGYTF	TGTGCCAGCAGTGACACGCTGGGGCAGATTAACTATGGCTACACCTTC	TRBV6-4	.	.	TRBJ1-2
CASSSRLERGHNEQFF	TGTGCCAGCAGCTCCAGACTTGAGCGGGGACACAATGAGCAGTTCTTC	TRBV7-6	TRBD2	.	TRBJ2-1